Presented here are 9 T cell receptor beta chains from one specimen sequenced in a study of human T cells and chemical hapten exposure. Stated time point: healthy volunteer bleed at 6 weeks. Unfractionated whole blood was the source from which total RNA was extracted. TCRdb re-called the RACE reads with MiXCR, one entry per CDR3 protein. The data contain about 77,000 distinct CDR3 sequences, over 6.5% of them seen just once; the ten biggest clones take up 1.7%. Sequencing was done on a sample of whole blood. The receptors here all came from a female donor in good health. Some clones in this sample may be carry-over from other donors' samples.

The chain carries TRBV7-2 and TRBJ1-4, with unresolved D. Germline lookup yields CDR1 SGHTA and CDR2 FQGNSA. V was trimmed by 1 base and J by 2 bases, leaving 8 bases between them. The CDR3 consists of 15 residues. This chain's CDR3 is CASSLESGTNEKLFF. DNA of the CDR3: TGTGCCAGCAGCTTAGAGTCGGGGACTAATGAAAAACTGTTTTTT.

In nucleotides, the CDR3 is TGTGCCAGCAGTCCTACGGGGGCAGGCACCGGGGAGCTGTTTTTT. This translates into CASSPTGAGTGELFF. V usage is TRBV6-2 or TRBV6-3 and J usage is TRBJ2-2; the D gene could be TRBD1 or TRBD2 (6 bases each). The V and J ends lost 5 bases and 4 bases respectively, with 14 bases between them. The V gene's germline CDR1 is MNHEY and CDR2 SVGEGT. The CDR3 runs 15 residues.

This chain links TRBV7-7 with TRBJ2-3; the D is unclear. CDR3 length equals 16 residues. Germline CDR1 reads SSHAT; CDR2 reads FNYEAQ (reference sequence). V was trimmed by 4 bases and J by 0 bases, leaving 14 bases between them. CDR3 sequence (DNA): TGTGCCAGCAGCTCTAAGACTGCTACTAGCACAGATACGCAGTATTTT. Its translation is CASSSKTATSTDTQYF.

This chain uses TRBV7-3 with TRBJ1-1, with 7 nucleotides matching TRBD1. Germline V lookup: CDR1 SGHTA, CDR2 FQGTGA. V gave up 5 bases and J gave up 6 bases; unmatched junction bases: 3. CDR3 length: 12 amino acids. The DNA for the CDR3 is TGTGCCAGCAGCAGCGACAGGGCTGAAGCTTTCTTT. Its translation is CASSSDRAEAFF.

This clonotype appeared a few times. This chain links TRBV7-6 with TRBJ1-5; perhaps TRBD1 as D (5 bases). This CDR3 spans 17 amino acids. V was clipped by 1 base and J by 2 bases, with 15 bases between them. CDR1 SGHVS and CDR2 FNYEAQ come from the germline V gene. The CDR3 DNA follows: TGTGCCAGCAGCTTAGAGGCCGGGGGATTTGGCAATCAGCCCCAGCATTTT. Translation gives CASSLEAGGFGNQPQHF.

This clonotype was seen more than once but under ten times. CDR3 sequence: CASSSGTGTLVTEAFF. CDR3 DNA: TGTGCCAGCAGTAGTGGGACAGGGACCTTGGTCACTGAAGCTTTCTTT. This chain connects TRBV2 to TRBJ1-1; TRBD1 matches at 9 bases. Germline V gene data show CDR1 as SNHLY and CDR2 as FYNNEI. V dropped 5 bases and J dropped 4; count of bases not matched to a gene: 11. The CDR3 is made up of 16 amino acids.

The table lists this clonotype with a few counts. In nucleotides, the CDR3 is TGCGCCAGCAGCCAGAACAGGGGCGGGGGAAACACCATATATTTT. This translates into CASSQNRGGGNTIYF. The V and J genes are TRBV4-3 and TRBJ1-3, with TRBD1 matching over 7 bases. Germline V gene sequence: CDR1 LGHNA, CDR2 YSLEER. CDR3 size: 15 residues. With 3 bases clipped from V and 4 bases from J, the junction kept 6 bases outside the gene matches.

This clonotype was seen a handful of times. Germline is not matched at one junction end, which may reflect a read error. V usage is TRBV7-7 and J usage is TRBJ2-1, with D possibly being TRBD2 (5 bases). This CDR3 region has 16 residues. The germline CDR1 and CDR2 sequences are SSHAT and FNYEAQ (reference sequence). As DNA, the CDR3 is TGTGCTAGCAGCTTATTTCCGGGGAGCTCCTACAATGAGCAGTTCTTC. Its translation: CASSLFPGSSYNEQFF.

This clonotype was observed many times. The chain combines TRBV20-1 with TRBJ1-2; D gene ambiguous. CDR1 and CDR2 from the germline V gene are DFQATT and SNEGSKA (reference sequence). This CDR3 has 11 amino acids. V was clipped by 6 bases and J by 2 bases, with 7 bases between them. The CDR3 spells CSAYRNYGYTF. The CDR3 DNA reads TGCAGTGCCTATCGCAACTATGGCTACACCTTC.